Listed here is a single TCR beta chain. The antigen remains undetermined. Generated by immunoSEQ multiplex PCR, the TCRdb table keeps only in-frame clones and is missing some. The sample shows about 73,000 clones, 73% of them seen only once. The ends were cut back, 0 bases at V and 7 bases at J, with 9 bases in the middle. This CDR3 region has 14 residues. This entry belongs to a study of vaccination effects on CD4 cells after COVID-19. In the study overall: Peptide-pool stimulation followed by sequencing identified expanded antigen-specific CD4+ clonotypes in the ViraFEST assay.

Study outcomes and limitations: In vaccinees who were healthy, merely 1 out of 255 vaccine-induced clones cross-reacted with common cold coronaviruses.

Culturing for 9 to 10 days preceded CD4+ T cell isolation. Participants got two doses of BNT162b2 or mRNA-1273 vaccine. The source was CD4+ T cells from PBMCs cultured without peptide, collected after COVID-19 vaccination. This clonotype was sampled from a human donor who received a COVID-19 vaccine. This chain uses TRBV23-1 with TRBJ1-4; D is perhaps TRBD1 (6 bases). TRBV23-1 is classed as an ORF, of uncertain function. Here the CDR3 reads CASSQSGGAEKLFF. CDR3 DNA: TGCGCCAGCAGTCAATCGGGGGGGGCTGAAAAACTGTTTTTT.